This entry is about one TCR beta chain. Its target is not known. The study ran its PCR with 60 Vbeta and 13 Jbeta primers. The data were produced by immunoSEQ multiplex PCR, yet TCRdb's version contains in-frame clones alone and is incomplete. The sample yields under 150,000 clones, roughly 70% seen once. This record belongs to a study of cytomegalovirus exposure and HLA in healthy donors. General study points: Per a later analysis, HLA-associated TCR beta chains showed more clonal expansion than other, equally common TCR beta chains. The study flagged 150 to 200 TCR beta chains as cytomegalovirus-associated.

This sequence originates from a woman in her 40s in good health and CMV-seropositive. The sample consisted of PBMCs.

The CDR3 nucleotides read TGCGCCAGCAGCCTATCGACAGGGGGCTACGAGCAGTACTTC. This translates into CASSLSTGGYEQYF. This rearrangement joins TRBV5-1 to TRBJ2-7, with TRBD1 matching over 9 bases. This CDR3 has 14 residues. Germline V lookup: CDR1 SGHRS, CDR2 YFSETQ. The trim removed 4 bases at V and 3 bases at J, leaving 5 bases unmatched.